This record covers a single T cell receptor (beta chain). The antigen remains undetermined. The CDR3 runs to 13 residues. V dropped 3 bases and J dropped 9 bases, with 12 bases sitting between them. Germline V gene data show CDR1 as LNHDA and CDR2 as SQIVND (reference sequence). This was the immunoSEQ v3.0 assay at survey level. Libraries were prepared by immunoSEQ multiplex PCR; TCRdb keeps only in-frame clonotypes and omits some of them. The sample lists under 20,000 clones, 91% occurring once. The source of the sample is a study of long-term antiretroviral therapy in people with HIV. Findings of the study overall: Those clones which expanded before ART made up the dominant part of the repertoire at all time points. HIV repertoires covered narrower CDR3 length ranges than controls did.

This chain links TRBV19 with TRBJ2-1, with D hard to call. Sample: unsorted PBMCs, taken 0.3 years after starting antiretroviral therapy. This TCR came from a man in his sixties with HIV. The CDR3 DNA reads as TGTGCCAGTAGTATGTCGACTCCCAGTGAGCAGTTCTTC. This gives the protein CASSMSTPSEQFF. Full variable domain (outside the CDR3, taken from reference TRBV19 and TRBJ2-1): DGGITQSPKYLFRKEGQNVTLSCEQNLNHDAMYWYRQDPGQGLRLIYYSQIVNDFQKGDIAEGYSVSREKKESFPLTVTSAQKNPTAFYLCASSMSTPSEQFFGPGTRLTVL.